The clone carrying this TCR beta chain was seen more than once but under ten times. CDR1 is SNHLY, CDR2 FYNNEI, per germline. The trim removed 8 bases at V and 8 bases at J, leaving 11 bases unmatched. The CDR3 is 14 amino acids. Which cohort a participant joined came from the clinical history participants gave. Two consecutive negative NP/OP PCR tests, clearance, or resolved symptoms defined Cohort 3 recovery. This sample was taken from a study of blood T cell repertoires in COVID-19. Study background: COVID-19 samples collected from the United States, Italy and Spain covered acute and convalescent phases.

Produced via immunoSEQ multiplex PCR; TCRdb's table is partial and in-frame only. The table has fewer than 400,000 clones, around 86% seen once. The TCR comes from a man in his fifties or sixties who had recovered from COVID-19. The chain is built from TRBV2 and TRBJ2-1; 8 bases fit TRBD2. Sequenced material: PBMCs or T cells enriched from blood (not recorded which). The CDR3, as DNA: TGTGCCAGCTTGTATAGCGGGACGGGCGATGAGCAGTTCTTC. It specifies CASLYSGTGDEQFF.